This T cell receptor beta chain was recovered during a study of CD8+CD57+ T cells in acquired aplastic anemia. Turning to the study itself: Sorted cells (CD4+ and CD8+) yielded DNA amounts that averaged roughly 3 ug. CD4+ cells from healthy donors averaged around 10 million reads.

Investigators profiled TCR beta VDJ and CDR3 from genomic DNA template. TCRdb re-derived calls from the reads in MiXCR, one entry per CDR3 protein. The sample has some 200,000 distinct CDR3 sequences, 34% seen once; the top ten hold about 1.1%. Germline-derived CDR1 and CDR2 are SQVTM and ANQGSEA. The CDR3 extends over 13 amino acids. The V gene lost 6 bases and the J gene lost 3 bases, with 15 bases spanning the gap. Concerning this clonotype itself: What it binds is unknown.

General observations from the study: Patient and control CD8+ Simpson's diversity was not significantly different. Twenty-nine sequences, all CD8+ CDR3, were shared between patients and controls.

The source of this sequence is a human donor in good health, serving as a control. The chain has TRBV29-1 and TRBJ2-7, with a weak D call TRBD1 (5 bases). Sample: sorted CD4+, CD8+, or CD8+CD57+ T cells (not recorded which) from PBMCs. The CDR3 loop is CSVDQGGSYEQYF. The CDR3 coding sequence is TGCAGCGTCGACCAGGGTGGAAGCTACGAGCAGTACTTC.